The clone carrying this TCR beta chain was picked up a small number of times. The antigen is undetermined. This record comes from a study of T cells after yellow fever vaccination. Study at large: Some fractions had low cell numbers, and these were prepared with SMART-Seq v4 Ultra Low Input. The study's findings and limits: Though it reached lower strength, the secondary response hit its peak faster, day 5 versus 15. Reappearing after the booster were most of the clones from primary vaccination (96% CD4, approximately 86% CD8).

Researchers made TCR cDNA using 5'RACE template switching, and this step added a universal primer site and UMIs. TCRdb used MiXCR to reprocess the 5' RACE reads, holding one entry per CDR3 protein. This sample has approximately 250,000 distinct CDR3 sequences, with approximately 3.8% found just once. The CDR3 has 13 residues. Germline values: CDR1 DFQATT, CDR2 SNEGSKA (reference sequence). Germline trimming cut 6 bases from V and 4 bases from J; bases unmatched to any gene: 6. The chain is built from TRBV20-1 and TRBJ1-1; 9 bases match TRBD1. The receptor was derived from a man between 18 and 29 years old who received the YFV17D yellow fever vaccine. Specimen: PBMCs, collected 15 days after the yellow fever booster vaccination. This CDR3 reads CSARDRVVTEAFF. The CDR3 DNA sequence: TGCAGTGCGAGGGACAGGGTGGTCACTGAAGCTTTCTTT.